A single TCR beta chain is shown here with its context. It has no known antigen specificity. No base-level quality is on record; no much larger clone is a single base apart. The sample belongs to a study of PD-1 blockade in classical Hodgkin lymphoma (dated by TCRdb to 2020 to 2022). In terms of the full investigation: Nivolumab dosing was 3 mg/kg intravenously every 2 weeks, continuing until either disease progression or unacceptable toxicity. The study used TCR beta sequencing and CyTOF to define a peripheral blood immune signature of response to PD-1 blockade in classical Hodgkin lymphoma.

V is reduced by 2 bases and J by 7 bases, leaving a spacing of 15 bases between them. CDR1 and CDR2, per the germline V gene, are MNHNS and SASEGT. The CDR3 sequence holds 15 residues, the cysteine and phenylalanine included. Of the read, only the CDR3 DNA is kept; its 45 bases are in frame from base 1. Here is what the overall study found, with its caveats: Only a single clinical trial cohort was studied, and what caused the repertoire differences, possibly disease activity or prior therapy, remained undefined. Trial patients achieving complete response had baseline diversity similar to newly diagnosed patients, whereas partial responders and progressors had significantly lower diversity. Baseline TCR diversity was reported to be lower in newly diagnosed patients than in healthy donors, and even lower in relapsed/refractory patients. Diversity was lower in patients who began nivolumab less than 1 year after ASCT, so these patients were left out of later analyses to avoid confounding by immune reconstitution. CD4+ but not CD8+ TCR diversity rose significantly by C4D1 (p=0.0027 vs p=0.16), most apparent in complete responders (p=0.02).

The Qiagen DNeasy kit was used to extract genomic DNA both from unsorted PBMCs and from the negatively selected CD4+ and CD8+ fractions. Using primers that anneal to V and J segments, immunoSEQ multiplex PCR amplified the TCR beta CDR3 regions. A synthetic immune receptor repertoire was used to minimize amplification bias, and any residual bias was removed computationally once sequencing was done. Regarding the original processing steps: Repertoire diversity was quantified as the Shannon entropy index using custom Python scripts. Unsorted, CD4+ and CD8+ repertoires were examined separately, except in combined analyses, for which CD4+ and CD8+ sequences were merged in silico. A clone was considered expanded if an increase in frequency of at least 2-fold after treatment relative to C1D1 was found, and a pseudocount of 0.5 was applied to clones undetected at baseline. Clones with 0 or 1 copy at C1D1 were classified as singleton clones, and clones with 2 or more copies were classified as non-singleton clones. Clones expanded in unsorted samples were assigned a CD4+, CD8+ or unknown annotation through matching of protein sequences in sorted samples from the same patient. Wilcoxon tests were applied to paired samples to test diversity changes from C1D1 to C4D1. TCRdb took this table from immuneACCESS and kept in-frame rearrangements with V and J called. Such tables lack part of the clones; where checked against another copy, unresolved V genes explain under half of the gap, and the rest is unexplained. V and J calls and clone size come straight from that table; D and trimming were deduced from the DNA. The sample table contains about 84,000 clones; only one count was recorded for under 90% of them. The top ten hold roughly a fifth of the sample.

What the time point label conveys for this sample: cycle 1 day 1 (C1D1), immediately before nivolumab initiation. Every trial patient had relapsed after autologous stem cell transplantation, and cohorts A, B and C differed in prior brentuximab vedotin exposure. A total of 50 to 70 patients with relapsed/refractory classical Hodgkin lymphoma made up the trial cohort, and each patient's best overall response was complete response, partial response or progressive disease. Trial patients were treated with single-agent nivolumab in the multi-cohort phase II CheckMate 205 trial. An independent review committee assessed best overall response using the 2007 International Working Group response criteria. Trial PBMCs were collected immediately before nivolumab initiation (C1D1) and during therapy at cycle 2 day 1 and cycle 4 day 1. Peripheral blood was collected in 8 mL Vacutainer Cell Preparation Tubes, from which PBMCs were isolated by centrifugation and then cryopreserved.

The sequence is built from TRBV6-1 and TRBJ2-4, with the D gene not clear enough to name. This TCR derives from a human donor with classical Hodgkin lymphoma. Specimen: peripheral blood mononuclear cells (PBMCs), collected at baseline. This receptor carries the CDR3 CASSEQALVRNIQYF. The nucleotide sequence reads TGTGCCAGCAGTGAACAGGCTCTCGTTCGGAACATTCAGTACTTC.